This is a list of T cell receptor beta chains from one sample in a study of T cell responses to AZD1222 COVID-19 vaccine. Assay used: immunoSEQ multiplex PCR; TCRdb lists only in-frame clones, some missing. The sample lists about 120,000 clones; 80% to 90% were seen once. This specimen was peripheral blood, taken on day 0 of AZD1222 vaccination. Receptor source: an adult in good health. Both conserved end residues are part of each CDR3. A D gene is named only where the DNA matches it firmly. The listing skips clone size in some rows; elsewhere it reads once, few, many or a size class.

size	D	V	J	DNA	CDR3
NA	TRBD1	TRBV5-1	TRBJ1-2	TGCGCCAGCAGCAACGGACAGGGGGTCTATGGCTACACCTTC	CASSNGQGVYGYTF
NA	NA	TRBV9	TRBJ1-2	TGTGCCAGCAGCCCGGCCCCAGCAGCGCCCTATGGCTACACCTTC	CASSPAPAAPYGYTF
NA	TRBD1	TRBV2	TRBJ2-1	TGTGCCAGCACCACCGGGACAGACTATTACAATGAGCAGTTCTTC	CASTTGTDYYNEQFF
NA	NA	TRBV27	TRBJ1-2	TGTGCCAGCGGGGCGGGACCGAGGTTATTAGTGGGCGGCTACACCTTC	CASGAGPRLLVGGYTF
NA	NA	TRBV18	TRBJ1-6	TGTGCCAGCTCACCACCGGAGGGGAGGATGGGATCACCCCTCCACTTT	CASSPPEGRMGSPLHF
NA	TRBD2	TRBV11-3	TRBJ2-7	TGTGCCAGCAGCCTTCGGGGGGGCTTCAACGAGCAGTACTTC	CASSLRGGFNEQYF
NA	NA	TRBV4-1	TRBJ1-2	TGCGCCAGCATGCCCAAGCCAGGGTGGGACTATGGCTACACCTTC	CASMPKPGWDYGYTF
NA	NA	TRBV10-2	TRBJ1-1	TGCGCCAGCAGTGAGCCGAGAGGGGCCCTGGTCGTCCCCGGGCGTACTGAAGCTTTCTTT	CASSEPRGALVVPGRTEAFF
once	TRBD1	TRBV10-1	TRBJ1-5	TGCGCCAGCAGTGAGGACAGGGCCAATCAGCCCCAGCATTTT	CASSEDRANQPQHF
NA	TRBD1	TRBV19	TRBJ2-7	TGTGCCAGTAGAAGACAGGGATCATCCGAGCAGTACTTC	CASRRQGSSEQYF
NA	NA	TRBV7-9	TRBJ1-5	TGTGCCAGCAGCTCAACACGGACGGACTTTCTTGATAATCAGCCCCAGCATTTT	CASSSTRTDFLDNQPQHF
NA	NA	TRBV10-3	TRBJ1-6	TGTGCCATCAGTGACCTTGGGGACGATTCACCCCTCCACTTT	CAISDLGDDSPLHF
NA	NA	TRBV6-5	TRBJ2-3	TGTGCCAGCAGTTACGGCCTAGCCGCAGATACGCAGTATTTT	CASSYGLAADTQYF
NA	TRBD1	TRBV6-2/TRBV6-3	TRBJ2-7	TGTGCCAGCAGTTACCCCCCGGACAGGTACAACGAGCAGTACTTC	CASSYPPDRYNEQYF
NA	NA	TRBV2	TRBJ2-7	TGTGCCAGCAGAAAATCGGGCCTGACCTACGAGCAGTACTTC	CASRKSGLTYEQYF
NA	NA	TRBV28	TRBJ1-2	TGTGCCAGCAGTTTAACCGGGACCCGCTATGGTGGGGGGGGCTACACCTTC	CASSLTGTRYGGGGYTF
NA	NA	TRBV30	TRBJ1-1	TGTGCCTGGAGCCCCGGACCGAACACTGAAGCTTTCTTT	CAWSPGPNTEAFF
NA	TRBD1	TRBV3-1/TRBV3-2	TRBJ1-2	TGTGCCAGCAGCTCGACAGGGGAATATGGCTACACCTTC	CASSSTGEYGYTF
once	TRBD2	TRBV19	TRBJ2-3	TGTGCCACAACCCCCACTAGCGGGAGTTCATTCAGTGATACGCAGTATTTT	CATTPTSGSSFSDTQYF
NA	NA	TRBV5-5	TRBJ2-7	TGTGCCAGCAGCCCCCCGGGGCGAGAGCAGTACTTC	CASSPPGREQYF
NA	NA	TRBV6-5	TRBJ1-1	TGTGCCAGCAGTTACCTTAGGAACACTGAAGCTTTCTTT	CASSYLRNTEAFF
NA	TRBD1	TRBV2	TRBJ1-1	TGTGCCAGCAGTGAGGGACAGGGAACGACTGAAGCTTTCTTT	CASSEGQGTTEAFF
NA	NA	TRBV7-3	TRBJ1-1	TGTGCCAGCAGCCTACAGGAAAACACTGAAGCTTTCTTT	CASSLQENTEAFF
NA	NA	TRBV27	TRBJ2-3	TGTGCCAGCAGTAATTGGGCCGCCCAAGGACCAGATACGCAGTATTTT	CASSNWAAQGPDTQYF
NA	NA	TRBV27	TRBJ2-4	TGTGCCAGCGAAGGGGGGTTAGCCAAAAACATTCAGTACTTC	CASEGGLAKNIQYF
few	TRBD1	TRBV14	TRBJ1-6	TGTGCCAGCAGCCAAATAACAGGGGGGAATTCACCCCTCCACTTT	CASSQITGGNSPLHF
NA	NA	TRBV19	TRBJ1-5	TGTGCCAGTAGTATTGGCAGGGACAATCAGCCCCAGCATTTT	CASSIGRDNQPQHF
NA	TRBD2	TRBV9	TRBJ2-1	TGTGCCAGCAGCGTAGTAGGTAGCGGGGGTTACAATGAGCAGTTCTTC	CASSVVGSGGYNEQFF
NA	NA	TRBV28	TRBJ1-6	TGTGCCAGCAGTTCCGGACAGCATAATTCACCCCTCCACTTT	CASSSGQHNSPLHF
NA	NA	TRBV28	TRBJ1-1	TGTGCCAGCACCACAGGGCAAATGGTAGCTTTCTTT	CASTTGQMVAFF
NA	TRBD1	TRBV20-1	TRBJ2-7	TGCAGTGCTAGTACGGGGACAGCTCAGTACGAGCAGTACTTC	CSASTGTAQYEQYF
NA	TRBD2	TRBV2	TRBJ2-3	TGTGCCAGCAGTCCGACTAGCGGGGTACTCACAGATACGCAGTATTTT	CASSPTSGVLTDTQYF
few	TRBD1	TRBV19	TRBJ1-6	TGTGCCAGTAGTATTCAGGGACAGGATAATTCACCCCTCCACTTT	CASSIQGQDNSPLHF
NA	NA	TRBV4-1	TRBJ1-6	TGCGCCAGCAGCCAACCCAGGGAATCGGGTTATAATTCACCCCTCCACTTT	CASSQPRESGYNSPLHF
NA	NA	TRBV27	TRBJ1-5	TGTGCCAGCAGCGGCAGGCAAACCTCCCATAGCAATCAGCCCCAGCATTTT	CASSGRQTSHSNQPQHF
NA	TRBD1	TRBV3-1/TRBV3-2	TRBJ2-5	TGTGCCAGCACCCGGACAGGGTGGGGAGAGACCCAGTACTTC	CASTRTGWGETQYF
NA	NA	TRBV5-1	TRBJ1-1	TGCGCCAGCAGCTTGTTTGGGGGAGGAGAAACTGAAGCTTTCTTT	CASSLFGGGETEAFF
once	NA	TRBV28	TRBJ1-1	TGTGCCAGCAGTTTAATCGGGGTAGGTGAAGCTTTCTTT	CASSLIGVGEAFF
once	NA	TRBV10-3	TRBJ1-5	TGTGCCATCAGTGATAATAATCAGCCCCAGCATTTT	CAISDNNQPQHF
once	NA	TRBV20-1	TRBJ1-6	TGCAGTGCTAGTTATCCCCCGGGGGATTCGGGTTCACCCCTCCACTTT	CSASYPPGDSGSPLHF
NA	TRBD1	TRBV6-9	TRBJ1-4	TGTGCCAGCAGTTATGCGGGACAGGGAGACGAAAAACTGTTTTTT	CASSYAGQGDEKLFF
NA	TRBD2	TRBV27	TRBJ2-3	TGTGCCAGCAGTAGCCCCTCTGGACTAGCGGGAGGGCTGCGGGGTACGCAGTATTTT	CASSSPSGLAGGLRGTQYF
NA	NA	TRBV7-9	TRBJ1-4	TGTGCCAGCACCCGGGGTGTTAATGAAAAACTGTTTTTT	CASTRGVNEKLFF
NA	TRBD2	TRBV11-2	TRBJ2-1	TGTGCCAGCAGAACCGGGACTAGCGGGAGCATGCACCCCTACAATGAGCAGTTCTTC	CASRTGTSGSMHPYNEQFF
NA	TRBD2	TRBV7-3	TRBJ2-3	TGTGCCAGCAGCTCCCGCGGGAGGGCCTTGACAGATACGCAGTATTTT	CASSSRGRALTDTQYF
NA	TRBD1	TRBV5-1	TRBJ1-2	TGCGCCAGTACCCGGGAGGACAGGGGGTCGGGCTACACCTTC	CASTREDRGSGYTF
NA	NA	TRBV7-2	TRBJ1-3	TGTGCCAGCAGCTTTAACCTAAGACAAAACACCATATATTTT	CASSFNLRQNTIYF
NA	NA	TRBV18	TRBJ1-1	TGTGCCAGCTCACAGGGGGACACTGAAGCTTTCTTT	CASSQGDTEAFF
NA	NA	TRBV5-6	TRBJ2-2	TGTGCCAGCAGCTTTGGACGGACTGACGGGGAGCTGTTTTTT	CASSFGRTDGELFF
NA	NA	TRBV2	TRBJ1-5	TGTGCCAGCAGCCAGCAGGGGAGGGGCAATCAGCCCCAGCATTTT	CASSQQGRGNQPQHF
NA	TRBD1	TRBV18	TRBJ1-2	TGTGCCAGCTCACCAAGGACAGGGGGTTCCTATGGCTACACCTTC	CASSPRTGGSYGYTF
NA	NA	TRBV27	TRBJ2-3	TGTGCCAGCAGTTTATACCTAGCTGCGGGCACAGATACGCAGTATTTT	CASSLYLAAGTDTQYF
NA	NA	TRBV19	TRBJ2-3	TGTGCCAGTAGTATAGATCACCAAGGGACCCATAGCACAGATACGCAGTATTTT	CASSIDHQGTHSTDTQYF
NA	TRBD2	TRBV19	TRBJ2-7	TGTGCCAGTAGCGCGGGAGGACTGGTTTCTGAGCAGTACTTC	CASSAGGLVSEQYF